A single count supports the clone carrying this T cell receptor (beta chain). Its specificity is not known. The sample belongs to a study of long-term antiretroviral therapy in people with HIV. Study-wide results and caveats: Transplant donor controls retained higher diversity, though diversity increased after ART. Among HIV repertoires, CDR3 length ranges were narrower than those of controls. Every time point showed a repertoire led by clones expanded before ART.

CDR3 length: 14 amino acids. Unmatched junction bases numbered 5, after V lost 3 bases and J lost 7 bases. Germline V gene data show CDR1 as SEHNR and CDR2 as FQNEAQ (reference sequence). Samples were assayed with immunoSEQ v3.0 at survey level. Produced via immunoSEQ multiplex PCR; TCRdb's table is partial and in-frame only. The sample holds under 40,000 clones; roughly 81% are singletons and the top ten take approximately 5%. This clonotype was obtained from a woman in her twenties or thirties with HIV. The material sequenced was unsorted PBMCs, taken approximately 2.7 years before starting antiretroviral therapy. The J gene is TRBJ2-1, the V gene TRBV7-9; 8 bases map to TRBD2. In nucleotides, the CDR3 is TGTGCCAGCAGCTTCCCAGCGGGGGATAATGAGCAGTTCTTC. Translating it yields CASSFPAGDNEQFF. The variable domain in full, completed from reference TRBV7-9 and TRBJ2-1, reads DTGVSQNPRHKITKRGQNVTFRCDPISEHNRLYWYRQTLGQGPEFLTYFQNEAQLEKSRLLSDRFSAERPKGSFSTLEIQRTEQGDSAMYLCASSFPAGDNEQFFGPGTRLTVL.